What follows are 27 T cell receptor beta chains derived from one specimen sequenced in a study of T cell responses to AZD1222 COVID-19 vaccine. Assay: immunoSEQ multiplex PCR; the TCRdb copy retains only in-frame clones and omits some. In the table there are 52,000 or so clones, about 85% of which are singletons. The sequences come from peripheral blood, collected on day 0 of MenACWY control vaccination. These receptor sequences come from an adult in good health.

The CDR3 here is CATSDRRYGYTF. CDR3 DNA: TGTGCCACCAGTGACAGACGGTATGGCTACACCTTC. The chain combines TRBV24-1 with TRBJ1-2; the D is unclear. V lost 4 bases and J 5 bases, leaving 7 bases between the germline ends. The CDR3 contains 12 residues. The germline V gene has CDR1 KGHDR and CDR2 SFDVKD.

This clone is deemed large. This chain links TRBV7-9 with TRBJ2-2, with TRBD2 matching 13 bases. Trimming cost V 4 bases and J 5 bases; bases outside gene matches: 4. The CDR3 totals 16 residues. Germline V gene lookup returns CDR1 SEHNR and CDR2 FQNEAQ (reference sequence). CDR3 sequence (DNA): TGTGCCAGCAGCTCACTAGCGGGAGGGCGGACCGGGGAGCTGTTTTTT. It specifies CASSSLAGGRTGELFF.

The chain recombines TRBV25-1 with TRBJ2-7, with 11 bases fitting TRBD2. After removal of 5 bases from V and 1 base from J, the junction contained 10 bases not matched to a gene. CDR1 MGHDK and CDR2 SYGVNS come from the germline V gene. This CDR3 region has 17 residues. The CDR3 coding sequence is TGTGCCAGCAGTTCGAATAGGGGACTAGCGGAATCCTACGAGCAGTACTTC. Amino acid sequence: CASSSNRGLAESYEQYF.

The rearrangement uses TRBV28 and TRBJ2-1; 9 bases are a match to TRBD2. Germline V lookup: CDR1 MDHEN, CDR2 SYDVKM. The J segment lost 6 bases and the V segment lost 1 base, leaving 7 bases of the junction unmatched. The CDR3 length is 16 residues. The CDR3 sequence: CASSLFLSGRINEQFF. As DNA, the CDR3 is TGTGCCAGCAGTTTATTTCTTAGCGGGAGAATCAATGAGCAGTTCTTC.

V and J are TRBV5-1 and TRBJ1-1; tentatively, D is TRBD1 (6 bases). CDR3 size: 17 residues. CDR1 and CDR2 (germline): SGHRS, YFSETQ. The V and J ends lost 3 bases and 1 base respectively, with 19 bases between them. CDR3 protein: CASSSGLVTGPNTEAFF. As DNA, the CDR3 is TGCGCCAGCAGCTCTGGCCTCGTTACAGGGCCGAACACTGAAGCTTTCTTT.

V usage is TRBV7-2 and J usage is TRBJ1-2, with D maybe TRBD1 (5 bases). The CDR3 is 15 residues long. Germline assignment: CDR1 SGHTA and CDR2 FQGNSA. The V gene lost 1 base and the J gene lost 5 bases, with 14 bases spanning the gap. The CDR3 sequence is CASSLVQGTFYGYTF. In DNA, the CDR3 is TGTGCCAGCAGCTTAGTTCAGGGCACCTTTTATGGCTACACCTTC.

The chain combines TRBV28 with TRBJ1-5; no definite D call. In germline, CDR1 is MDHEN, CDR2 SYDVKM. The CDR3 has 13 amino acids. V lost 7 bases and J 5 bases, leaving 12 bases between the germline ends. The CDR3 loop reads CASKYRNDQPQHF. The DNA for the CDR3 is TGTGCCAGCAAATACAGAAATGATCAGCCCCAGCATTTT.

V usage is TRBV6-2 or TRBV6-3 and J usage is TRBJ1-5, with D perhaps TRBD1 (6 bases). V dropped 0 bases and J dropped 0 bases, with 12 bases sitting between them. The CDR3 is made up of 17 amino acids. CDR1 is MNHEY and CDR2 is SVGEGT in the germline V gene. The CDR3 loop reads CASSYSIYRDSNQPQHF. The CDR3 DNA is TGTGCCAGCAGTTACTCGATATACAGGGATAGCAATCAGCCCCAGCATTTT.

The chain recombines TRBV6-5 with TRBJ2-7, with unresolved D. The V end lost 3 bases, the J end lost 5 bases, and 14 bases lay between the germline ends. CDR1 is MNHEY, CDR2 SVGAGI, per germline. CDR3 length equals 14 residues. The DNA of the CDR3 is TGTGCCAGCAGTTATCTCCATACAGTCCACGAGCAGTACTTC. Encoded protein: CASSYLHTVHEQYF.

V gene TRBV5-4 combines with J gene TRBJ1-3; TRBD1 agrees at 7 bases. Germline V gives CDR1 SGHNT, CDR2 YYREEE (reference sequence). The CDR3 is 14 residues long. V shed 5 bases, J shed 1 base, and the junction held 3 bases outside the gene matches. This CDR3 reads CASSIQGSGNTIYF. DNA for the CDR3: TGTGCCAGCAGTATACAGGGGTCTGGAAACACCATATATTTT.

The rearrangement joins TRBV7-9 to TRBJ2-5; D not certain. The length of the CDR3 is 14 residues. Trimming shortened V by 5 bases and J by 1 base, and 11 bases separated the two germline ends. The germline V gene has CDR1 SEHNR and CDR2 FQNEAQ (reference sequence). The DNA of the CDR3 is TGTGCCAGCAGCCCAAACCCCACCCAAGAGACCCAGTACTTC. It translates to CASSPNPTQETQYF. Filled out from reference TRBV7-9 and TRBJ2-5, the complete variable domain reads DTGVSQNPRHKITKRGQNVTFRCDPISEHNRLYWYRQTLGQGPEFLTYFQNEAQLEKSRLLSDRFSAERPKGSFSTLEIQRTEQGDSAMYLCASSPNPTQETQYFGPGTRLLVL.

The rearrangement uses TRBV28 and TRBJ2-2; weak D call: TRBD2 (6 bases). V lost 5 bases to trimming and J lost 4 bases, with 14 bases between them. Germline values: CDR1 MDHEN, CDR2 SYDVKM. CDR3 length: 15 residues. CDR3 sequence (DNA): TGTGCCAGCAGTCCCTGGTTGGGAGGCACCGGGGAGCTGTTTTTT. It encodes CASSPWLGGTGELFF.

The chain joins TRBV28 to TRBJ2-7; the D is unclear. The CDR3 is made up of 13 amino acids. Germline-derived CDR1 and CDR2 are MDHEN and SYDVKM. The ends were cut back, 6 bases at V and 2 bases at J, with 11 bases in the middle. CDR3 in amino acids: CASRFLFAYEQYF. CDR3 sequence (DNA): TGTGCCAGCAGATTCCTTTTCGCCTACGAGCAGTACTTC.

The gene calls are TRBV9 and TRBJ2-3; D remains ambiguous. Germline-derived CDR1 and CDR2 are SGDLS and YYNGEE. CDR3 length equals 15 residues. V was pared by 4 bases and J by 4 bases, with 16 bases between. The chain's CDR3 is CASSQQSASSDTQYF. The CDR3 DNA is TGTGCCAGCAGCCAACAGTCAGCCAGCTCAGATACGCAGTATTTT.

This sequence joins TRBV30 and TRBJ1-2; TRBD1 matches 7 bases. The CDR3 contains 13 residues. CDR1 is GTSNPN, CDR2 SVGIG, per germline (reference sequence). V was pared by 0 bases and J by 4 bases, with 2 bases of the junction left unmatched. CDR3 DNA: TGTGCCTGGAGTGTAGGGGACAGCTATGGCTACACCTTC. Its translation: CAWSVGDSYGYTF.

The rearrangement uses TRBV27 and TRBJ2-3; the match to TRBD1 covers 10 bases. This CDR3 has 18 amino acids. V lost 3 bases and J lost 6; bases outside the gene matches: 15. The germline V gene encodes CDR1 MNHEY and CDR2 SMNVEV (reference sequence). The CDR3 loop reads CASSFSNFPGQGSDTQYF. The CDR3 region has the DNA TGTGCCAGCAGTTTTAGTAACTTTCCGGGACAGGGGTCCGATACGCAGTATTTT.

This rearrangement joins TRBV7-2 to TRBJ2-7, with TRBD1 matching 8 bases. Germline V gives CDR1 SGHTA, CDR2 FQGNSA. This CDR3 has 14 amino acids. The trim removed 1 base at V and 4 bases at J, leaving 3 bases unmatched. CDR3 DNA: TGTGCCAGCAGCTTAGGGCAGGGGGCTTACGAGCAGTACTTC. Amino acids: CASSLGQGAYEQYF.

The rearrangement links TRBV3-1 (or the pseudogene TRBV3-2) to TRBJ2-2, with no clear D. CDR3 length: 14 amino acids. Germline loops: CDR1 LGHDT, CDR2 YNNKEL (reference sequence). Trimming removed 1 base at V and 6 bases at J, with 9 bases between. CDR3 region: CASSQVRSAGELFF. The CDR3 DNA reads TGTGCCAGCAGCCAAGTTAGGTCCGCCGGGGAGCTGTTTTTT.

The CDR3 DNA reads TGTGCCAGCAGTGACAGGCCCGATACGCAGTATTTT. This translates into CASSDRPDTQYF. The chain couples TRBV27 to TRBJ2-3; weak D call: TRBD1 (6 bases). The CDR3 runs to 12 residues. Per germline, CDR1 MNHEY and CDR2 SMNVEV (reference sequence). V was trimmed by 5 bases and J by 6 bases, leaving 9 bases between them.

This sequence joins TRBV11-2 and TRBJ2-7; 7 nucleotides align to TRBD2. After removal of 4 bases from V and 0 bases from J, the junction contained 12 bases not matched to a gene. This CDR3 region has 17 residues. The germline V gene encodes CDR1 SGHAT and CDR2 FQNNGV. In nucleotides, the CDR3 is TGTGCCAGCAGCTCCTGGGGGATACGGGGGGTCTCCTACGAGCAGTACTTC. Its translation is CASSSWGIRGVSYEQYF.

The chain uses TRBV27 and TRBJ2-1; maybe TRBD2 (6 bases). CDR3 length: 15 amino acids. V was pared by 2 bases and J by 5 bases, with 13 bases between. Germline CDR1 is MNHEY and CDR2 is SMNVEV (reference sequence). The CDR3 spells CASSLASGPNNEQFF. The CDR3 nucleotides are TGTGCCAGCAGTTTAGCGAGCGGGCCCAACAATGAGCAGTTCTTC.

The chain couples TRBV28 to TRBJ2-2, with TRBD2 identical over 13 bases. V trimming: 6 bases; J trimming: 3 bases; junction bases outside the gene matches: 7. The CDR3 totals 17 residues. CDR1 MDHEN and CDR2 SYDVKM come from the germline V gene. The DNA of the CDR3 is TGTGCCAGCAGCCTCGCGGGACTAGCGGGGTACACCGGGGAGCTGTTTTTT. Translated, it gives CASSLAGLAGYTGELFF. The complete variable domain, with remaining parts taken from reference TRBV28 and TRBJ2-2, reads DVKVTQSSRYLVKRTGEKVFLECVQDMDHENMFWYRQDPGLGLRLIYFSYDVKMKEKGDIPEGYSVSREKKERFSLILESASTNQTSMYLCASSLAGLAGYTGELFFGEGSRLTVL.

The chain links TRBV5-6 to TRBJ2-2; D perhaps matches TRBD1 (6 bases). This CDR3 comprises 14 residues. Germline CDR1 and CDR2: SGHDT and YYEEEE. V gave up 5 bases and J gave up 4 bases, with 12 bases separating them. CDR3 residues: CASRTQGFTGELFF. The CDR3 bases are TGTGCCAGCAGGACTCAGGGGTTCACCGGGGAGCTGTTTTTT. The whole variable domain, remainder taken from reference TRBV5-6 and TRBJ2-2, is DAGVTQSPTHLIKTRGQQVTLRCSPKSGHDTVSWYQQALGQGPQFIFQYYEEEERQRGNFPDRFSGHQFPNYSSELNVNALLLGDSALYLCASRTQGFTGELFFGEGSRLTVL.

The chain couples TRBV20-1 to TRBJ2-1; 9 bases align to TRBD2. The CDR3 is 15 residues long. CDR1 and CDR2 from the germline V gene are DFQATT and SNEGSKA (reference sequence). V shed 3 bases, J shed 0 bases, and the junction held 3 bases outside the gene matches. The CDR3 here is CSASVAGVSYNEQFF. DNA of the CDR3: TGCAGTGCTAGTGTAGCGGGAGTCTCCTACAATGAGCAGTTCTTC.

The chain links TRBV3-1 (or the pseudogene TRBV3-2) to TRBJ2-7, with 8 positions matching TRBD1. The length of the CDR3 is 17 residues. V lost 4 bases and J lost 3; bases outside the gene matches: 14. CDR1 LGHDT and CDR2 YNNKEL come from the germline V gene (reference sequence). In DNA, the CDR3 is TGTGCCAGCAGCCCTTCGACCTTCTATGGACAGGGCTACGAGCAGTACTTC. This sequence encodes CASSPSTFYGQGYEQYF.

The sample holds one count of this clone. The chain links TRBV4-3 to TRBJ2-3, with D possibly TRBD2 on 5 matching bases. V was shortened by 5 bases and J by 2 bases, with 17 bases between the two germline ends. The CDR3 extends over 16 amino acids. Germline V gene data show CDR1 as LGHNA and CDR2 as YSLEER. CDR3 bases: TGCGCCAGCAGCACGGGTAGGCAAGCGGCCACAGATACGCAGTATTTT. It is translated as CASSTGRQAATDTQYF.

The CDR3 coding sequence is TGTGCCAGCAGCGTAGGAGGTCAGAACACCGGGGAGCTGTTTTTT. Translating gives CASSVGGQNTGELFF. This chain links TRBV9 with TRBJ2-2; D gene ambiguous. V dropped 0 bases and J dropped 1 base, with 7 bases sitting between them. From germline, CDR1 is SGDLS and CDR2 YYNGEE. The CDR3 spans 15 residues.